This TCR beta chain was sequenced in a study of blood T cells in healthy people across ages. Each donor had roughly 10 milliliters of peripheral blood drawn. Isolating PBMCs gave at least 7 million of these cells per sample. This CDR3 has 15 residues. The germline V gene has CDR1 WNHNN and CDR2 SYGVQD (reference sequence). V dropped 2 bases and J dropped 4 bases, with 12 bases sitting between them. With a J-beta primer mix and a sample-barcoded 5' primer, a second PCR ran about 6 to 11 cycles. TCRdb passed the 5' RACE reads through MiXCR, listing each CDR3 protein once. The sample includes under 800,000 distinct CDR3 sequences, 35% to 45% of them seen just once. In its sample, this clonotype was seen a few times. Antigen unknown. Study findings and constraints: Both naive CD4+ cell counts and diversity were greater in long-lived donors than in aged donors. Investigators viewed diversity estimates from one million T cells as underestimates, the study reported.

The TCR sequence derives from a woman in her sixties in good health. Sequenced input: blood. This rearrangement joins TRBV10-1 to TRBJ2-1; maybe TRBD1 (7 bases). The CDR3 sequence: CASSEEGAGYNEQFF. CDR3 in DNA: TGCGCCAGCAGTGAGGAGGGGGCGGGATACAATGAGCAGTTCTTC.